These 17 T cell receptor beta chains were sequenced from one sample in a study of human thymus T cells. Corrective heart surgery yielded the resections from which the thymus tissue came. Profiling relied on immunoSEQ multiplex PCR, and the TCRdb table lists in-frame clones only, not all of them. The data hold 86,000 or so clones, with about 96% observed a single time. The sample consisted of thymus tissue. Receptor source: a boy less than two years old with a congenital heart defect but otherwise immunologically healthy.

The rearrangement uses TRBV6-6 and TRBJ2-5; 12 positions agree with TRBD2. CDR1 is MNHNY and CDR2 is SVGAGI in the germline V gene (reference sequence). V dropped 5 bases and J dropped 6; count of bases not matched to a gene: 10. This CDR3 contains 16 residues. DNA of the CDR3: TGTGCCAGCAGTACGACTAGCGGGAGTGGTTTTAAGACCCAGTACTTC. It codes for CASSTTSGSGFKTQYF.

The V call is TRBV5-4, the J call TRBJ2-7; 7 positions agree with TRBD1. This CDR3 is 18 amino acids long. With 4 bases clipped from V and 0 bases from J, the junction kept 16 bases outside the gene matches. The V gene's germline CDR1 is SGHNT and CDR2 YYREEE (reference sequence). The CDR3 is CASSGSGTDIYSSYEQYF. DNA for the CDR3: TGTGCCAGCAGCGGGTCCGGGACAGATATTTATAGCTCCTACGAGCAGTACTTC.

V usage is TRBV7-2 and J usage is TRBJ2-2; 7 bases line up with TRBD2. Germline CDR1 SGHTA, CDR2 FQGNSA. The V gene end was trimmed by 8 bases and the J gene end by 0 bases; junction bases not matched to a gene: 3. The CDR3 has 14 residues. CDR3 bases: TGTGCCAGCGGGGCGGGGGCGAACACCGGGGAGCTGTTTTTT. The encoded protein is CASGAGANTGELFF.

This chain links TRBV19 with TRBJ1-4; D is ambiguous. The V and J ends lost 0 bases and 7 bases respectively, with 9 bases between them. The CDR3 has 14 residues. Germline V CDR1 and CDR2: LNHDA, SQIVND (reference sequence). Here the CDR3 reads CASSIDLSGEKLFF. The CDR3 DNA reads TGTGCCAGTAGTATAGACCTGTCGGGTGAAAAACTGTTTTTT.

This clone was observed once. V is TRBV10-1 and J is TRBJ2-5; D not certain. The CDR3 sequence is 13 residues long. With 1 base removed from V and 4 bases from J, the gap between germline ends came to 7 bases. Germline-derived CDR1 and CDR2 are WNHNN and SYGVQD (reference sequence). The CDR3 coding sequence is TGCGCCAGCAGTGAGTTCGGCCGAGAGACCCAGTACTTC. Translating gives CASSEFGRETQYF.

The gene calls are TRBV25-1 and TRBJ1-1; no clear D gene. CDR3 length: 14 residues. Germline V gene sequence: CDR1 MGHDK, CDR2 SYGVNS. The ends were cut back, 7 bases at V and 10 bases at J, with 22 bases in the middle. The CDR3 DNA reads as TGTGCCAGCAACCCCATGAATGGAGTAAAAGGAGCTTTCTTT. The encoded protein is CASNPMNGVKGAFF.

The genes are TRBV4-1 and TRBJ1-5, with 8 bases matching TRBD1. After removal of 2 bases from V and 5 bases from J, the junction contained 14 bases not matched to a gene. The length of the CDR3 is 18 residues. CDR1 MGHRA and CDR2 YSYEKL come from the germline V gene. The CDR3, as DNA: TGCGCCAGCAGCCAAATGGGGAAGCAGGGGGCGCACGATCAGCCCCAGCATTTT. Its translation: CASSQMGKQGAHDQPQHF.

This clone has a single count. The gene calls are TRBV5-4 and TRBJ2-6; perhaps TRBD2 as D (5 bases). CDR1 and CDR2 (germline): SGHNT, YYREEE (reference sequence). CDR3 size: 17 residues. The V end was cut by 1 base, the J end by 0 bases, with 11 bases between. CDR3 nucleotide sequence: TGTGCCAGCAGCTTGTCGGAGGCGCTCTCTGGGGCCAACGTCCTGACTTTC. Its protein is CASSLSEALSGANVLTF.

The rearrangement uses TRBV6-4 and TRBJ2-3, with D tentatively TRBD1 (6 bases). The germline V and J ends were trimmed by 2 bases and 1 base, with 13 bases remaining between them. The germline V gene has CDR1 MRHNA and CDR2 SNTAGT. The CDR3 length is 16 residues. This chain's CDR3 is CASSDDRSPGTDTQYF. The CDR3 nucleotides read TGTGCCAGCAGTGACGACAGGTCCCCGGGCACAGATACGCAGTATTTT.

The chain has TRBV19 and TRBJ1-6; no clear D gene. This CDR3 is 15 amino acids long. V lost 5 bases and J lost 11, with 19 bases in between. Germline values: CDR1 LNHDA, CDR2 SQIVND (reference sequence). This CDR3 reads CASSASYGVMAPLHF. CDR3 coding DNA: TGTGCCAGTAGTGCCTCGTACGGGGTGATGGCACCCCTCCACTTT.

The genes are TRBV5-6 and TRBJ1-2; 7 bases align to TRBD1. J gave up 6 bases and V 3 bases, and 5 bases lay outside the gene matches. The CDR3 sequence is 13 residues long. Looked up from germline, CDR1 is SGHDT and CDR2 is YYEEEE. CDR3 coding DNA: TGTGCCAGCAGCTCGGACAGGATTAATGGCTACACCTTC. This translates into CASSSDRINGYTF.

The chain combines TRBV12-1 with TRBJ2-1. TRBV12-1 is a pseudogene segment. The CDR3 is made up of 15 amino acids. CDR3 coding DNA: TGTGCCAGCTGGGTTGGCAGAAGCTCCTACAATGAGCAGTTCTTC. As protein: CASWVGRSSYNEQFF.

This chain uses TRBV18 with TRBJ2-1, with D hard to call. V was pared by 6 bases and J by 6 bases, with 9 bases between. Germline lookup yields CDR1 KGHSH and CDR2 LQKENI. There are 12 residues in the CDR3. CDR3 DNA: TGTGCCAGCTCCGAAAAGTTCAATGAGCAGTTCTTC. This encodes CASSEKFNEQFF.

The genes are TRBV27 and TRBJ2-2; D is possibly TRBD2 (7 bases). Trimming stripped 4 bases from V and 0 bases from J, with 24 bases between. Germline V lookup: CDR1 MNHEY, CDR2 SMNVEV (reference sequence). The CDR3 length is 20 residues. CDR3 sequence (DNA): TGTGCCAGCAGTTCCTGTAGGGGGGGTCCCCCCCACGCGAACACCGGGGAGCTGTTTTTT. Its protein product is CASSSCRGGPPHANTGELFF.

V gene TRBV4-2 combines with J gene TRBJ1-1; no definite D call. In germline, CDR1 is LGHNA, CDR2 YNFKEQ. The CDR3 is made up of 19 amino acids. V was clipped by 5 bases and J by 4 bases, with 29 bases between them. CDR3 bases: TGTGCCAGCAGCGCAGAAACCGGGCCCACTAGTCGCTTGCGCACTGAAGCTTTCTTT. Its protein is CASSAETGPTSRLRTEAFF.

This clone came up once. The chain couples TRBV27 to TRBJ1-5; 8 bases align to TRBD1. Germline V gene data show CDR1 as MNHEY and CDR2 as SMNVEV (reference sequence). This CDR3 is 17 amino acids long. Trimming removed 6 bases from V and 0 bases from J; junction bases left unmatched: 10. The CDR3 region is CASSLNTGGYSNQPQHF. The CDR3 bases are TGTGCCAGCAGCCTTAACACAGGGGGGTATAGCAATCAGCCCCAGCATTTT.

The chain couples TRBV11-3 to TRBJ2-3, with 13 bases aligning to TRBD2. With 2 bases clipped from V and 6 bases from J, the junction kept 14 bases outside the gene matches. The CDR3 extends over 19 amino acids. Germline V gene sequence: CDR1 SGHNT, CDR2 YENEEA. CDR3 protein: CASSLLSTHRLAGGDTQYF. The CDR3 DNA reads as TGTGCCAGCAGCTTATTATCTACACACCGACTAGCGGGGGGTGATACGCAGTATTTT.